Shown below are 8 T cell receptor beta chains from a single sample sequenced in a study of CD8+CD57+ T cells in acquired aplastic anemia. Previously, flow cytometry had revealed CD8+CD57+ cell expansion in the patients chosen for sequencing. Profiling that covered TCR beta VDJ and CDR3 relied on genomic DNA as its template. TCRdb reanalysed the reads using MiXCR and keeps one entry per CDR3 protein. Here the sample spans 200,000 or so distinct CDR3 sequences, less than 60% being singletons. What was sequenced was sorted CD4+, CD8+, or CD8+CD57+ T cells (not recorded which) from PBMCs. The source is a human donor with aplastic anemia.

In DNA form, the CDR3 reads TGTGCCAGCAGTGCGGGACAGGGAATCGGTGGCTACACCTTC. Translated, it gives CASSAGQGIGGYTF. V and J are TRBV25-1 and TRBJ1-2; TRBD1 agrees at 9 bases. Germline CDR1 reads MGHDK; CDR2 reads SYGVNS. CDR3 length: 14 amino acids. V lost 4 bases and J lost 7; bases outside the gene matches: 7.

The CDR3, as DNA: TGTGCCAGCAGCGTCGACAGATACTATGGCTACACCTTC. Protein sequence: CASSVDRYYGYTF. This rearrangement joins TRBV7-9 to TRBJ1-2; possible D gene TRBD1, 5 bases. Per germline, CDR1 SEHNR and CDR2 FQNEAQ (reference sequence). This CDR3 contains 13 residues. Trimming removed 5 bases from V and 3 bases from J, with 10 bases in between.

This chain joins TRBV7-9 and TRBJ1-5, with TRBD1 matching 7 bases. Germline CDR1 and CDR2: SEHNR and FQNEAQ (reference sequence). V gave up 5 bases and J gave up 4 bases; unmatched junction bases: 5. CDR3 length: 14 amino acids. CDR3 sequence (DNA): TGTGCCAGCAGCCCAGTGACAGGGAATCAGCCCCAGCATTTT. This encodes CASSPVTGNQPQHF.

The rearrangement uses TRBV19 and TRBJ2-2, with a possible D match to TRBD1 (6 bases). Germline assignment: CDR1 LNHDA and CDR2 SQIVND (reference sequence). The CDR3 contains 14 residues. V lost 5 bases to trimming and J lost 1 base, with 8 bases between them. This CDR3 is CASSQGWNTGELFF. The DNA of the CDR3 is TGTGCCAGTAGTCAGGGGTGGAACACCGGGGAGCTGTTTTTT.

The sample holds a few counts of this clonotype. A much larger clone differs from this one at a single base, so this may be a read error. The chain recombines TRBV2 with TRBJ2-7; D remains unclear. CDR1 SNHLY and CDR2 FYNNEI come from the germline V gene. The CDR3 runs to 12 residues. CDR3 bases: TGTACCAGCACCTTTAAGATTTACGAGCAGTACTTC. Translated: CTSTFKIYEQYF.

The chain combines TRBV20-1 with TRBJ2-3, with D perhaps TRBD2 (5 bases). This CDR3 is 16 amino acids long. V lost 5 bases to trimming and J lost 3 bases, with 21 bases between them. Germline-derived CDR1 and CDR2 are DFQATT and SNEGSKA (reference sequence). This CDR3 is CSASRPSWPGTDTQYF. DNA for the CDR3: TGCAGTGCTTCCCGCCCTTCCTGGCCGGGGACAGATACGCAGTATTTT.

At least ten counts were recorded for this clonotype. V is TRBV19 and J is TRBJ2-7; TRBD2 is a possible D gene (5 bases). The V and J ends lost 3 bases and 6 bases respectively, with 12 bases between them. CDR1 is LNHDA, CDR2 SQIVND, per germline (reference sequence). CDR3 length: 13 amino acids. CDR3 nucleotides: TGTGCCAGTAGTATTTCGGCAGAGGGCGAGCAGTACTTC. Translation gives CASSISAEGEQYF.

The V and J genes are TRBV7-3 and TRBJ1-5; D not resolved. This CDR3 comprises 19 residues. Germline V gene data show CDR1 as SGHTA and CDR2 as FQGTGA. Trimming removed 1 base at V and 5 bases at J, with 24 bases between. DNA of the CDR3: TGTGCCAGCAGCTTAATAGGCCCCAACATCGCGTCCGTCTATCAGCCCCAGCATTTT. Protein product: CASSLIGPNIASVYQPQHF.